A single sample gave rise to the 28 T cell receptor beta chains below, sequenced in a study of cytomegalovirus exposure and HLA in healthy donors. The PCR was carried out with 60 Vbeta primers and 13 Jbeta primers. TCRdb's copy holds only in-frame clones and misses some; the assay was immunoSEQ multiplex PCR. The sample has roughly 160,000 clones; roughly 71% are singletons. The sequenced material came from PBMCs. These receptors all come from a girl aged 10-17 years in good health and CMV-seronegative.

V is TRBV6-1 and J is TRBJ1-5; D is perhaps TRBD1 (5 bases). Trimming removed 6 bases at V and 3 bases at J, with 15 bases between. The CDR3 totals 15 residues. Germline V lookup: CDR1 MNHNS, CDR2 SASEGT. The CDR3 DNA reads TGTGCCAGCAGACTTTCGACAGTTTACAATCAGCCCCAGCATTTT. Its protein is CASRLSTVYNQPQHF.

The chain recombines TRBV7-6 with TRBJ2-5; weak D call: TRBD2 (6 bases). V was pared by 4 bases and J by 5 bases, with 11 bases between. Per the germline V gene, CDR1 is SGHVS and CDR2 is FNYEAQ. The CDR3 spans 13 residues. The CDR3 DNA is TGTGCCAGCAGCTCGGGGGTTAAGGAGACCCAGTACTTC. It is translated as CASSSGVKETQYF.

The V and J genes are TRBV4-1 and TRBJ2-7; TRBD2 aligns across 12 bases. The CDR3 has 14 residues. From germline, CDR1 is MGHRA and CDR2 YSYEKL. The V and J ends lost 1 base and 8 bases, in that order; junction bases with no gene match: 3. CDR3 sequence reads: CASSQGLAGGKQYF. CDR3 DNA: TGCGCCAGCAGCCAAGGGCTAGCGGGGGGGAAGCAGTACTTC.

The table lists this clone with a few counts. The chain recombines TRBV5-4 with TRBJ1-1, with 7 bases matching TRBD1. Per germline, CDR1 SGHNT and CDR2 YYREEE (reference sequence). Trimming removed 4 bases from V and 2 bases from J; junction bases left unmatched: 5. This CDR3 has 14 residues. CDR3 sequence: CASSPGQDNTEAFF. CDR3 bases: TGTGCCAGCAGCCCCGGACAGGATAACACTGAAGCTTTCTTT.

The chain combines TRBV6-5 with TRBJ2-7, with D maybe TRBD1 (6 bases). V shed 0 bases and J shed 4 bases, with 13 bases lying between them. Germline V CDR1 and CDR2: MNHEY, SVGAGI. CDR3 size: 15 residues. This chain's CDR3 is CASSYSRGYVYEQYF. The CDR3 DNA follows: TGTGCCAGCAGTTACTCGAGGGGGTACGTGTACGAGCAGTACTTC.

The genes are TRBV21-1 and TRBJ1-1. TRBV21-1 is recorded as a pseudogene. There are 17 residues in the CDR3. The CDR3 reads CASATKGDSFLNTEAFF. CDR3 bases: TGTGCCAGCGCGACGAAAGGGGACTCCTTCCTGAACACTGAAGCTTTCTTT.

The V and J genes are TRBV9 and TRBJ2-5, with 14 bases identical to TRBD2. This CDR3 has 16 amino acids. Per germline, CDR1 SGDLS and CDR2 YYNGEE. Trimming at V came to 3 bases and at J to 4 bases, leaving 5 bases not matched to a gene. The CDR3 sequence is CASSALTSGGAETQYF. The CDR3 DNA reads as TGTGCCAGCAGCGCCCTGACTAGCGGGGGGGCAGAGACCCAGTACTTC.

This clone was recorded a few times. This chain links TRBV2 with TRBJ1-2, with 7 bases matching TRBD1. Germline CDR1 is SNHLY and CDR2 is FYNNEI. Trimming at V came to 3 bases and at J to 6 bases, leaving 4 bases not matched to a gene. The CDR3 runs 13 residues. The CDR3 is CASSERQGNGYTF. DNA for the CDR3: TGTGCCAGCAGTGAGAGACAGGGCAATGGCTACACCTTC.

The chain couples TRBV9 to TRBJ2-7; D might be TRBD1 (6 bases). There are 15 residues in the CDR3. V lost 3 bases, J lost 2 bases, and 15 bases lay in between. Germline CDR1 and CDR2: SGDLS and YYNGEE. CDR3 region: CASSGSGTSTYEQYF. The CDR3 bases are TGTGCCAGCAGCGGGTCCGGGACATCGACCTACGAGCAGTACTTC.

The V gene is TRBV2, the J gene TRBJ1-2, with 10 bases that match TRBD1. CDR3 length equals 13 residues. Germline-derived CDR1 and CDR2 are SNHLY and FYNNEI. V lost 10 bases to trimming and J lost 4 bases; unmatched junction nucleotides: 6. Here the CDR3 DNA reads TGTGCCACTGACAGGGGGCGCGGCTATGGCTACACCTTC. It encodes CATDRGRGYGYTF.

This chain links TRBV4-1 with TRBJ2-5; 11 bases agree with TRBD2. V lost 7 bases and J lost 2; bases outside the gene matches: 3. This CDR3 is built from 14 residues. Per germline, CDR1 MGHRA and CDR2 YSYEKL. The CDR3 sequence is CASMGTSGQETQYF. The CDR3 DNA sequence: TGCGCCAGCATGGGGACTAGCGGACAAGAGACCCAGTACTTC.

The chain uses TRBV9 and TRBJ1-6, with 7 positions matching TRBD1. V shed 6 bases and J 5 bases; nucleotides not matched to a gene: 8. This CDR3 comprises 15 residues. From germline, CDR1 is SGDLS and CDR2 YYNGEE. In nucleotides, the CDR3 is TGTGCCAGCACCCCTACAGGGGCCGATAATTCACCCCTCCACTTT. Residues: CASTPTGADNSPLHF.

CDR3 sequence reads: CASSLNGGGSSETQYF. The CDR3 DNA reads TGTGCCAGCAGCTTAAATGGGGGGGGCAGTTCAGAGACCCAGTACTTC. This chain links TRBV7-6 with TRBJ2-5, with a tentative D call TRBD2 (7 bases). Per germline, CDR1 SGHVS and CDR2 FNYEAQ. The CDR3 loop spans 16 amino acids. Trimming removed 2 bases from V and 4 bases from J, with 17 bases in between.

Only a few counts were recorded for this clone. The V and J genes are TRBV7-9 and TRBJ1-1; 9 bases line up with TRBD1. CDR3 length: 14 residues. Germline V gene data show CDR1 as SEHNR and CDR2 as FQNEAQ (reference sequence). The trim removed 3 bases at V and 4 bases at J, leaving 3 bases unmatched. The CDR3 region is CASSLLGQGTEAFF. The CDR3 region has the DNA TGTGCCAGCAGCTTGTTGGGACAGGGCACTGAAGCTTTCTTT. Drawing the rest from reference TRBV7-9 and TRBJ1-1, the complete variable domain is DTGVSQNPRHKITKRGQNVTFRCDPISEHNRLYWYRQTLGQGPEFLTYFQNEAQLEKSRLLSDRFSAERPKGSFSTLEIQRTEQGDSAMYLCASSLLGQGTEAFFGQGTRLTVV.

The V and J genes are TRBV6-5 and TRBJ2-1; D possibly corresponds to TRBD2 (5 bases). The CDR3 spans 13 residues. Looked up from germline, CDR1 is MNHEY and CDR2 is SVGAGI. Trimming pared 7 bases from V and 5 bases from J, leaving 12 bases between. The CDR3 bases are TGTGCCAGCAATAAACGACTAAACAATGAGCAGTTCTTC. It is translated as CASNKRLNNEQFF.

This chain joins TRBV5-1 and TRBJ1-2; weak D call: TRBD1 (6 bases). CDR3 length: 14 amino acids. Germline CDR1 SGHRS, CDR2 YFSETQ. Trimming took off 2 bases at V and 7 bases at J, with 15 bases between the two ends. The DNA of the CDR3 is TGCGCCAGCAGCTTAGAACAGGGATCTGTTGGCTACACCTTC. It yields the protein CASSLEQGSVGYTF.

There are a few counts of this clone. The genes are TRBV5-6 and TRBJ1-1, with unresolved D. This CDR3 region has 13 residues. Germline CDR1 is SGHDT and CDR2 is YYEEEE. Trimming stripped 5 bases from V and 4 bases from J, with 12 bases between. CDR3 DNA sequence: TGTGCCAGCAGTAATTGGGCGGGCACTGAAGCTTTCTTT. It specifies CASSNWAGTEAFF.

The chain is built from TRBV9 and TRBJ1-4, with 7 nucleotides matching TRBD1. Germline V gene sequence: CDR1 SGDLS, CDR2 YYNGEE. This CDR3 has 15 residues. J lost 5 bases, V lost 2 bases, and 6 bases had no gene match. The CDR3, as DNA: TGTGCCAGCAGCGTTTTAGGGACAGAGAATGAAAAACTGTTTTTT. Translation gives CASSVLGTENEKLFF.

The chain joins TRBV5-6 to TRBJ1-5, with a tentative D call TRBD1 (5 bases). Trimming shortened V by 0 bases and J by 0 bases, and 10 bases separated the two germline ends. Germline V gene lookup returns CDR1 SGHDT and CDR2 YYEEEE. There are 16 residues in the CDR3. CDR3 loop: CASSLGGQISNQPQHF. DNA of the CDR3: TGTGCCAGCAGCTTGGGGGGCCAAATTAGCAATCAGCCCCAGCATTTT.

The V and J genes are TRBV6-4 and TRBJ2-2, with 10 bases lining up with TRBD1. The CDR3 loop spans 14 amino acids. The ends lost 6 bases at V and 8 bases at J; junction bases unmatched: 6. Looked up from germline, CDR1 is MRHNA and CDR2 is SNTAGT. CDR3 sequence: CASSRDRGVGELFF. The CDR3 DNA follows: TGTGCCAGCAGCCGGGACAGGGGTGTAGGGGAGCTGTTTTTT.

The chain recombines TRBV15 with TRBJ2-7, with 7 bases lining up with TRBD1. Trimming cost V 1 base and J 2 bases; bases outside gene matches: 8. There are 16 residues in the CDR3. CDR1 is LNHNV and CDR2 is YYDKDF in the germline V gene (reference sequence). The CDR3 loop reads CATSRVPRDRAYEQYF. CDR3 nucleotides: TGTGCCACCAGCAGAGTCCCAAGGGACAGAGCCTACGAGCAGTACTTC. The full variable domain, rest sourced from reference TRBV15 and TRBJ2-7, is DAMVIQNPRYQVTQFGKPVTLSCSQTLNHNVMYWYQQKSSQAPKLLFHYYDKDFNNEADTPDNFQSRRPNTSFCFLDIRSPGLGDTAMYLCATSRVPRDRAYEQYFGPGTRLTVT.

Details on this clone: Additional DNA sequences in this sample encode the identical CDR3. This chain joins TRBV7-9 and TRBJ2-2, with 7 bases that match TRBD2. This CDR3 is built from 13 residues. The trim removed 5 bases at V and 6 bases at J, leaving 3 bases unmatched. The germline V gene encodes CDR1 SEHNR and CDR2 FQNEAQ (reference sequence). The CDR3 nucleotides read TGTGCCAGCAGCCCCGGGGGGTCCGGGGAGCTGTTTTTT. Residues: CASSPGGSGELFF.

The rearrangement links TRBV5-1 to TRBJ2-5, with TRBD2 as a possible D gene (5 bases). This CDR3 contains 13 residues. Trimming took 0 bases from V and 5 from J, leaving 8 bases between them. Germline-derived CDR1 and CDR2 are SGHRS and YFSETQ. CDR3 sequence: CASSLAPGETQYF. The CDR3 DNA reads TGCGCCAGCAGCTTGGCACCGGGGGAGACCCAGTACTTC.

The gene calls are TRBV11-2 and TRBJ2-5; 11 bases map to TRBD1. The CDR3 spans 15 residues. Trimming cost V 3 bases and J 4 bases; bases outside gene matches: 4. Germline CDR1 SGHAT, CDR2 FQNNGV. The CDR3 loop is CASSLGQGGGETQYF. The CDR3 DNA reads as TGTGCCAGCAGCTTGGGACAGGGGGGTGGAGAGACCCAGTACTTC.

In this sample, this clone turned up once. V usage is TRBV6-5 and J usage is TRBJ1-1, with D possibly matching TRBD1 (6 bases). The CDR3 runs to 15 residues. V was pared by 5 bases and J by 1 base, with 14 bases between. Germline V gives CDR1 MNHEY, CDR2 SVGAGI. The chain's CDR3 is CASSPGAGANTEAFF. The CDR3 region has the DNA TGTGCCAGCAGTCCCGGGGCGGGGGCGAACACTGAAGCTTTCTTT.

The J gene is TRBJ2-1, the V gene TRBV7-3; TRBD2 agrees at 12 bases. The CDR3 is made up of 16 amino acids. Germline loops: CDR1 SGHTA, CDR2 FQGTGA. The V and J ends lost 2 bases and 8 bases, in that order; junction bases with no gene match: 7. This CDR3 is CASSLGLAGGPYEQFF. The CDR3 bases are TGTGCCAGCAGCTTAGGGCTAGCGGGGGGGCCGTATGAGCAGTTCTTC.

Written as DNA, the CDR3 is TGTGCCAGCAGCTTAGAGGCCTTCTCTGGAAACACCATATATTTT. Amino acid sequence: CASSLEAFSGNTIYF. This chain links TRBV11-2 with TRBJ1-3; D gene unclear. Germline CDR1 SGHAT, CDR2 FQNNGV. The ends were cut back, 0 bases at V and 0 bases at J, with 6 bases in the middle. The CDR3 covers 15 residues.

The CDR3 sequence is CASSYSGSPFHTEAFF. The CDR3 nucleotides read TGTGCCAGCAGTTACTCGGGCAGTCCCTTCCACACTGAAGCTTTCTTT. The chain employs TRBV6-6 and TRBJ1-1; the D is unclear. The CDR3 covers 16 residues. With 0 bases removed from V and 3 bases from J, the gap between germline ends came to 14 bases. Germline V gives CDR1 MNHNY, CDR2 SVGAGI (reference sequence).